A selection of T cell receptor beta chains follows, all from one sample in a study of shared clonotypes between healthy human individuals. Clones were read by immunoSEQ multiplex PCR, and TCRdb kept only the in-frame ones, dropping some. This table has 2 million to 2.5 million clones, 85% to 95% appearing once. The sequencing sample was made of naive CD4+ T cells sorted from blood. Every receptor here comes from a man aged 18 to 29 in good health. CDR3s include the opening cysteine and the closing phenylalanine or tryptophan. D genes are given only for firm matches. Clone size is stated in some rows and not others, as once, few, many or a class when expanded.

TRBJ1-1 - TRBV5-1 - TGCGCCAGCAGCCCGGTGATGGGGGGCGGGAACACTGAAGCTTTCTTT CASSPVMGGGNTEAFF
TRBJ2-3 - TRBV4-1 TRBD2 TGCGCCAGCAGCTTCGAAACTAGCGGGGGTGCAGATACGCAGTATTTT CASSFETSGGADTQYF
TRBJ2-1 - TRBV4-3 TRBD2 TGCGCCAGCAGCCAAGATGGGCTAGCGGCTAATGAGCAGTTCTTC CASSQDGLAANEQFF
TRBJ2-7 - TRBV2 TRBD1 TGTGCCAGCAGTGCAGCGACAGGGGGCGGGTACGAGCAGTACTTC CASSAATGGGYEQYF
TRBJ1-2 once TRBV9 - TGTGCCAGCAGCGTAGACTGGGGGCGCGGCTACACCTTC CASSVDWGRGYTF
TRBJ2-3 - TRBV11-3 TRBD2 TGTGCCAGTAGCGGGGTGGGAGATACGCAGTATTTT CASSGVGDTQYF
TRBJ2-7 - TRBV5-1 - TGCGCCAGCAGCCCGAGGGACACGAGCTCCTACGAGCAGTACTTC CASSPRDTSSYEQYF
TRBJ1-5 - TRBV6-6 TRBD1 TGTGCCAGCAGTTACTCGTATAAGGGGGCCGGACAGCCCCAGCATTTT CASSYSYKGAGQPQHF
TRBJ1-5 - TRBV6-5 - TGTGCCAGCAGTTACGGGCAGGGTGATAGCAATCAGCCCCAGCATTTT CASSYGQGDSNQPQHF
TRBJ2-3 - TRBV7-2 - TGTGCCAGCAGCCAAAACAGGGGCACAGATACGCAGTATTTT CASSQNRGTDTQYF
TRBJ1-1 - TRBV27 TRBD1 TGTGCCAGCAGAGTCGACAGGGGTGGCACTGAAGCTTTCTTT CASRVDRGGTEAFF
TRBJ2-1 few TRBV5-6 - TGTGCCAGCAGCTTATACAATGAGCAGTTCTTC CASSLYNEQFF
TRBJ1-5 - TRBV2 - TGTGCCAGCAGTGAAGCCCGGACGGAGAATCAGCCCCAGCATTTT CASSEARTENQPQHF
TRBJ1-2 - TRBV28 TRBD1 TGTGCCAGCAGTATACTGCGGACAGGGGGCAACTATGGCTACACCTTC CASSILRTGGNYGYTF
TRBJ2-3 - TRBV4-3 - TGCGCCAGCAGCCAATTACCCACAGATACGCAGTATTTT CASSQLPTDTQYF
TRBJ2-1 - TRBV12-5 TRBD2 TGTGCTAGTGGTTTCTACACAAGCGGGAATTTAAGGTGGGCCGACAATGAGCAGTTCTTC CASGFYTSGNLRWADNEQFF
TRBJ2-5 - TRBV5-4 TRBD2 TGTGCCAGCAGCCCCGCTAGCGGGGGCCGAGAGAGAGTGGAGACCCAGTACTTC CASSPASGGRERVETQYF
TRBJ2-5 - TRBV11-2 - TGTGCCAGCAGCTTCCAGATGGCACAAGAGACCCAGTACTTC CASSFQMAQETQYF
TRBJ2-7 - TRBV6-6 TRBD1 TGTGCCAGCAGTTCCTCGGGGACAGGGGGTACCTACGAGCAGTACTTC CASSSSGTGGTYEQYF
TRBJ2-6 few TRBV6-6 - TGTGCCAGCAGTTACGGCGGCTCTGGGGCCAACGTCCTGACTTTC CASSYGGSGANVLTF
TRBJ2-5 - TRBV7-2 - TGTGCCAGCAGCTTGATCGGGACCCAGTACTTC CASSLIGTQYF
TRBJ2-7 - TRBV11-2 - TGTGCCAGCAGCTCAACTCCGACCCCCGGAGTTCCCTACGAGCAGTACTTC CASSSTPTPGVPYEQYF
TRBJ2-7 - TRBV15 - TGTGCCACCAGCAGAGATGAAGGAGGTTGGAACGAGCAGTACTTC CATSRDEGGWNEQYF
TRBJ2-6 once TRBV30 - TGTGCCTGGAGTGTACGGCGCTCCCCTGGGGCCAACGTCCTGACTTTC CAWSVRRSPGANVLTF
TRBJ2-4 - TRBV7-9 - TGTGCCAGCAGCCCCACAGGGACGGCCAAAAACATTCAGTACTTC CASSPTGTAKNIQYF
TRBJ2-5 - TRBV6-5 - TGTGCCAGCAGTCCAGCCTATGTGGAGACCCAGTACTTC CASSPAYVETQYF
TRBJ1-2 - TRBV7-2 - TGTGCCAGCAGGCGGGCGGGATCTAACTATGGCTACACCTTC CASRRAGSNYGYTF
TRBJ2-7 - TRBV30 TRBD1 TGTGCCTGGAGTGTACAGGGGAGCTACGAGCAGTACTTC CAWSVQGSYEQYF
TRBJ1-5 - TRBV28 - TGTGCCAGCAGTTTAGAGGCTGGAAATCAGCCCCAGCATTTT CASSLEAGNQPQHF
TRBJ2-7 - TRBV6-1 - TGTGCCACCAACCCGGGACCCGCACCTTCAGACGAGCAGTACTTC CATNPGPAPSDEQYF
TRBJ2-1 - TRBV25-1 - TGTGCCAGCAGTGGAACCCGAAATGAGCAGTTCTTC CASSGTRNEQFF
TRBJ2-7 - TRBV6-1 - TGTGCCAGCAGCAACGGGGGCAAAAGCTCCTACGAGCAGTACTTC CASSNGGKSSYEQYF
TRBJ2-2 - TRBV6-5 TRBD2 TGTGCCAGCAGCCCAGCGGGGTACACCGGGGAGCTGTTTTTT CASSPAGYTGELFF
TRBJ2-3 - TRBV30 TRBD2 TGTGCCTGGAGTGCGGGGGGACTAGCGGGAGTCTCGCAGTATTTT CAWSAGGLAGVSQYF
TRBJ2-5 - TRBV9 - TGTGCCAGCAGCCTTAGCGGACTAGAGACCCAGTACTTC CASSLSGLETQYF
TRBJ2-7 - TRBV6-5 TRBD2 TGTGCCAGCACCCCGAGCGGGAGCTACGAGCAGTACTTC CASTPSGSYEQYF
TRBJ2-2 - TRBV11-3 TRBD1 TGTGCCAGCAGCTCCCGGACAGGGGGAGGCACCGGGGAGCTGTTTTTT CASSSRTGGGTGELFF
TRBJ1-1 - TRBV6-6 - TGTGCCAGCAGTTATTCGGGAGGAACTGAAGCTTTCTTT CASSYSGGTEAFF
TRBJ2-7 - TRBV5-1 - TGCGCCAGCAGCCTGGGACAACTGTACGAGCAGTACTTC CASSLGQLYEQYF
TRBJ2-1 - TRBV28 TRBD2 TGTGCCAGCAGTTTCCCCGGACTAGCGGGGACCAATGAGCAGTTCTTC CASSFPGLAGTNEQFF
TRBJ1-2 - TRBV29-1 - TGCAGCGTTGAAGAGGGTGCAGGGACCGGTGGCTACACCTTC CSVEEGAGTGGYTF
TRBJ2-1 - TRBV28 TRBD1 TGTGCCAGCACCACGACAGGGACAGGGAGTGGTGAGCAGTTCTTC CASTTTGTGSGEQFF
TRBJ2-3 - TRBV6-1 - TGTGCCAGCAGTGACAAGGGTAGGACCCCGGGAGATACGCAGTATTTT CASSDKGRTPGDTQYF
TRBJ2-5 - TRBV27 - TGTGCCAGCAGTCCCAGGGAGGAATGGGTGGGGACCCAGTACTTC CASSPREEWVGTQYF
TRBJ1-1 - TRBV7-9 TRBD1 TGTGCCAGCCAACCATCAGGGGGCCCTGAAGCTTTCTTT CASQPSGGPEAFF
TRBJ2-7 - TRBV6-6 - TGTGCCAGCAGAAGGCCGTACTACGAGCAGTACTTC CASRRPYYEQYF
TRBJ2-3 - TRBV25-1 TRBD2 TGTGCCAGCAGTGAACGCGGGGGGAGCACAGATACGCAGTATTTT CASSERGGSTDTQYF
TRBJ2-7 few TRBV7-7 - TGTGCTAGCAGCTTAAGTCCTATCTACGAGCAGTACTTC CASSLSPIYEQYF
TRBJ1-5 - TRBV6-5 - TGTGCCAGCGCGAGGGTGGGGGGGGCCGATCAGCCCCAGCATTTT CASARVGGADQPQHF
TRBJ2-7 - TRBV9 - TGTGCCAGCAGCCCCTTGGGTAGTAGCTCCTACGAGCAGTACTTC CASSPLGSSSYEQYF
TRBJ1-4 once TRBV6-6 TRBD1 TGTGCCAGCAGAGCGGGACAGGGAGGTGAAAAACTGTTTTTT CASRAGQGGEKLFF
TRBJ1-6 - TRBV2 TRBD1 TGTGCCAGCAGGACCTCGGACAGGGGAAATTCACCCCTCCACTTT CASRTSDRGNSPLHF
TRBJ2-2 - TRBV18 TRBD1 TGTGCCAGCTCTCCCCCGACAGGGACGAACACCGGGGAGCTGTTTTTT CASSPPTGTNTGELFF
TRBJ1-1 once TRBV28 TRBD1 TGTGCCAGCAGTCTTGGACAGGCCCAAACAAGGGGTGCTTTCTTT CASSLGQAQTRGAFF